The TCR beta chain under discussion was sequenced for a study of cytomegalovirus exposure and HLA in healthy donors (dated by TCRdb to between 2016 and 2019). At the level of the whole study: According to a later analysis, one platform produced both the roughly 110 validation repertoires and the 666 repertoires of the first cohort. In addition to the first cohort of 500 to 850 subjects, a separate validation cohort of around 110 different subjects was used. The study aimed to test whether signatures of past pathogen exposure could be identified by cataloging public T cell receptors. The study combined high-throughput TCR immunosequencing, statistical association of individual TCRs with disease status, and machine learning to predict cytomegalovirus infection status.

Per the germline V gene, MNHEY is the CDR1 and SVGAGI is the CDR2. The CDR3 covers 15 residues, taking in both the cysteine and the phenylalanine. Here the CDR3 DNA is all that survives: 45 bases in frame from base 1. V is cut back by 5 bases and J by 9 bases, with 13 bases in the junction unmatched. Library prep was done by the immunoSEQ multiplex PCR assay. Processing in the source paper ran as follows. A statistical classification framework was built for diagnosing cytomegalovirus status from the catalog of TCR beta chain sequences. The clones in this table, taken by TCRdb from immuneACCESS, are in-frame only. Not every clone is retained; where verified, under half of the shortfall comes from an unresolved V gene, and the cause of the rest is unknown. The V and J calls and the clone size are those of that table, but D and trimming were determined from the DNA. A total of roughly 140,000 clones appear in this sample, 85% to 90% of them only once. The ten largest make up over 3% of the sample.

Donors formed part of the validation cohort, which comprised some 120 subjects and was distinct from the first cohort of 670 or so subjects. Here is what the overall study found, with its caveats: In vitro tests confirmed that a few of the cytomegalovirus-associated TCR beta chains recognize cytomegalovirus antigens. The study gave a list of 150 to 200 TCR beta chains associated with cytomegalovirus. The validation cohort had no HLA typing available for a later analysis, so co-occurrence within that cohort was assessed over all 130 or so repertoires. While some public TCRs were present in many individuals, most TCR sequences turned up only very rarely across donors. The authors suggested that the approach could potentially be generalized to other disease states and immunological phenotypes. In a later analysis, TCRs clustered in the first cohort were found to also tend to co-occur in the approximately 120 validation repertoires, with 94% of cluster scores above 0. The classifier was reported to diagnose cytomegalovirus status with high specificity and sensitivity in both the original cohort and the validation cohort.

As to this clone: Its antigen target is currently unknown. Within one base of it there is no much larger clone, and no base qualities were kept.

Recombination connected TRBV6-5 to TRBJ2-1, with 7 bases aligning to TRBD2. The source is a woman younger than 35 in good health and CMV-seropositive. What was sequenced was PBMCs. In nucleotides, the sequence is TGTGCCAGCAGTCCGCGACTGGGGAGGGGTAGTGAGCAGTTCTTC. Protein translation: CASSPRLGRGSEQFF.